Below are 5 T cell receptor beta chains sequenced from a single sample in a study of blood T cell repertoires in COVID-19. Sequenced by immunoSEQ multiplex PCR; TCRdb stores in-frame clones only, minus some. The table includes 100,000 to 150,000 clones, approximately 80% detected once. The sample was peripheral blood. The receptor set was obtained from a woman in her 70s with acute or convalescent COVID-19.

This clone was detected a few times. This chain connects TRBV5-5 to TRBJ1-1, with TRBD1 as a possible D gene (5 bases). Germline V gene sequence: CDR1 SGHKS, CDR2 YYEKEE (reference sequence). The CDR3 covers 13 residues. The V and J ends lost 1 base and 6 bases respectively, with 10 bases between them. The CDR3: CASSLLGGSEAFF. The CDR3 bases are TGTGCCAGCAGCTTGTTGGGGGGGTCTGAAGCTTTCTTT. Together with reference TRBV5-5 and TRBJ1-1, the CDR3 gives the full variable domain: DAGVTQSPTHLIKTRGQQVTLRCSPISGHKSVSWYQQVLGQGPQFIFQYYEKEERGRGNFPDRFSARQFPNYSSELNVNALLLGDSALYLCASSLLGGSEAFFGQGTRLTVV.

J is TRBJ2-3 and V is TRBV19; D might be TRBD2 (6 bases). The CDR3 extends over 11 amino acids. Per germline, CDR1 LNHDA and CDR2 SQIVND (reference sequence). V was pared by 8 bases and J by 3 bases, with 6 bases between. The CDR3 sequence is CASGGTDTQYF. DNA of the CDR3: TGTGCCAGTGGGGGGACAGATACGCAGTATTTT.

This sequence joins TRBV14 and TRBJ1-6; 7 bases fit TRBD1. The CDR3 consists of 13 residues. Germline CDR1 reads SGHDN; CDR2 reads FVKESK. The V segment lost 4 bases and the J segment 7 bases; nucleotides outside the gene matches: 1. The CDR3 coding sequence is TGTGCCAGCAGCCCGGGACAGAATTCACCCCTCCACTTT. Translated: CASSPGQNSPLHF.

The chain employs TRBV7-2 and TRBJ2-7, with 10 bases matching TRBD2. There are 13 residues in the CDR3. Unmatched junction bases numbered 2, after V lost 2 bases and J lost 7 bases. Germline-derived CDR1 and CDR2 are SGHTA and FQGNSA. Written as DNA, the CDR3 is TGTGCCAGCAGCTTAATAGCGGGGGGTGAGCAGTACTTC. It encodes CASSLIAGGEQYF.

J is TRBJ1-1 and V is TRBV11-1; TRBD1 matches at 10 bases. CDR1 and CDR2 from the germline V gene are SGHAT and FQDESV (reference sequence). V gave up 3 bases and J gave up 10 bases; unmatched junction bases: 8. This CDR3 contains 14 residues. The CDR3 loop is CASSFRQGAALAFF. The CDR3 bases are TGTGCCAGCAGCTTTCGACAGGGGGCAGCTTTAGCTTTCTTT.